The 30 T cell receptor beta chains listed next were all sequenced from one sample in a study of T cells in Graves' hyperthyroidism and ophthalmopathy (dated 2019 in TCRdb). The library was generated by multiplex PCR. This sample was sequenced with an Illumina HiSeq 2000. Amplification of TCR beta CDR3 regions was carried out from RNA transcripts. For the first round of RT-PCR on the TCR CDR3, the HTBI primer set was used together with the Qiagen OneStep RT-PCR kit. The raw public reads went through TCRdb reprocessing: fastp at Q25, MiXCR clone calling, in-frame beta chains kept. Merged by CDR3 protein, the rows form single entries marked with the most common genes and DNA. This sample lists 650,000 to 700,000 distinct CDR3 sequences; 17% were detected once. Clones ranked in the top ten supply roughly 16% of the sample. The sample consisted of blood. The receptor set was obtained from a man aged 50 to 60 with Graves' hyperthyroidism.

In this sample, this clonotype turned up many times. This sequence joins TRBV28 and TRBJ1-5; D is uncertain. Per germline, CDR1 MDHEN and CDR2 SYDVKM. V lost 5 bases to trimming and J lost 2 bases, with 13 bases between them. The CDR3 consists of 15 residues. The CDR3 DNA follows: TGTGCCAGCAGTGTGAGGGAGTTGGGCAATCAGCCCCAGCATTTT. Translation: CASSVRELGNQPQHF.

In regard to this clonotype: With a much larger clone just one base away, this may be a read error. V and J are TRBV19 and TRBJ1-2; TRBD1 matches at 7 bases. This CDR3 has 17 residues. V dropped 0 bases and J dropped 2; count of bases not matched to a gene: 9. The V gene's germline CDR1 is LNHDA and CDR2 SQIVND (reference sequence). The CDR3 bases are TGTGCCAGTAGTATAGATTTGGGCGCGGGACAGAACTATGGCTACACCTTC. Translation: CASSIDLGAGQNYGYTF.

This clonotype was seen repeatedly, ten times or more. The chain employs TRBV10-3 and TRBJ1-1; no definite D call. Germline V lookup: CDR1 ENHRY, CDR2 SYGVKD. The CDR3 totals 11 residues. V lost 3 bases, J lost 11 bases, and 10 bases lay in between. CDR3 coding DNA: TGTGCCATCAGTGATGGGGTCTGGGCTTTCTTT. This gives the protein CAISDGVWAFF.

This clonotype was detected ten times or more. This chain uses TRBV11-1 with TRBJ2-7; 7 bases line up with TRBD2. The CDR3 is 15 amino acids. The trim removed 5 bases at V and 7 bases at J, leaving 14 bases unmatched. Germline-derived CDR1 and CDR2 are SGHAT and FQDESV (reference sequence). The CDR3 region is CASSTWFGGGPEQYF. The CDR3 DNA follows: TGTGCCAGCAGCACCTGGTTTGGGGGAGGGCCGGAGCAGTACTTC.

This clonotype was found many times. The chain uses TRBV28 and TRBJ2-6, with 8 bases that match TRBD1. Germline V gene lookup returns CDR1 MDHEN and CDR2 SYDVKM. V shed 6 bases and J 4 bases; nucleotides not matched to a gene: 14. The CDR3 has 18 amino acids. This chain's CDR3 is CASSWIGTGLQGANVLTF. The CDR3 nucleotides are TGTGCCAGCAGCTGGATCGGGACAGGACTTCAAGGGGCCAACGTCCTGACTTTC.

Ten or more counts support this clonotype. The chain recombines TRBV20-1 with TRBJ1-2; the D is unclear. Per germline, CDR1 DFQATT and CDR2 SNEGSKA (reference sequence). Trimming cost V 3 bases and J 5 bases, with 13 bases left between them. The CDR3 loop spans 13 amino acids. The CDR3 DNA is TGCAGTGCTAGCGGCGGGAGGAATTATGGCTACACCTTC. Encoded protein: CSASGGRNYGYTF.

The chain couples TRBV19 to TRBJ2-4; TRBD1 matches 8 bases. V lost 5 bases to trimming and J lost 8 bases; unmatched junction nucleotides: 8. This CDR3 region has 14 residues. The germline CDR1 and CDR2 sequences are LNHDA and SQIVND (reference sequence). CDR3 in amino acids: CASSAQGALDIQYF. DNA of the CDR3: TGTGCCAGTAGTGCTCAGGGGGCGCTTGACATTCAGTACTTC.

This clonotype occurred a few times. The V and J genes are TRBV29-1 and TRBJ1-2, with D possibly matching TRBD1 (5 bases). V shed 2 bases and J shed 4 bases, with 8 bases lying between them. In germline, CDR1 is SQVTM, CDR2 ANQGSEA. CDR3 size: 12 residues. The chain's CDR3 is CSVEPGGYGYTF. CDR3 DNA sequence: TGCAGCGTTGAACCCGGGGGCTATGGCTACACCTTC.

In its sample, this clonotype was seen a few times. This sequence joins TRBV6-5 and TRBJ2-1; possible D gene TRBD2, 6 bases. This CDR3 contains 14 residues. Germline V gene data show CDR1 as MNHEY and CDR2 as SVGAGI. V was trimmed by 2 bases and J by 6 bases, leaving 11 bases between them. The CDR3: CASSYMGGRNEQFF. For the CDR3, the DNA is TGTGCCAGCAGTTACATGGGGGGTCGCAATGAGCAGTTCTTC.

At least ten counts were recorded for this clonotype. The chain is built from TRBV7-8 and TRBJ1-1; D unresolved. Germline values: CDR1 SGHVS, CDR2 FQNEAQ. The CDR3 has 17 amino acids. V lost 4 bases and J lost 4, with 22 bases in between. The CDR3: CASSSGSFRPHGTEAFF. The CDR3 DNA is TGTGCCAGCAGCTCCGGAAGTTTTAGGCCCCATGGCACTGAAGCTTTCTTT.

This clonotype was found many times. This chain joins TRBV12-3 or TRBV12-4 and TRBJ2-2; a weak D match, TRBD2 (6 bases). The CDR3 has 16 residues. V lost 4 bases and J 0 bases, leaving 12 bases between the germline ends. CDR3 DNA sequence: TGTGCCAGCAGTTCCGGGACTCGACCGAACACCGGGGAGCTGTTTTTT. This translates into CASSSGTRPNTGELFF.

The rearrangement joins TRBV12-3 or TRBV12-4 to TRBJ1-3; 8 positions agree with TRBD1. The V segment lost 0 bases and the J segment 7 bases; nucleotides outside the gene matches: 8. The CDR3 is made up of 16 amino acids. CDR3 bases: TGTGCCAGCAGTTTAGCGCCAGGGGGCGTCGGGAACACCATATATTTT. Protein sequence: CASSLAPGGVGNTIYF.

There are a few counts of this clonotype. Here the CDR3 DNA reads TGTGCCAGCAGCCCGGGGACAGGGGGCGCGGGAGAGACCCAGTACTTC. This gives the protein CASSPGTGGAGETQYF. This rearrangement joins TRBV3-1 to TRBJ2-5; TRBD1 aligns across 12 bases. The V gene end was trimmed by 4 bases and the J gene end by 4 bases; junction bases not matched to a gene: 7. The length of the CDR3 is 16 residues. Germline V gene data show CDR1 as LGHDT and CDR2 as YNNKEL (reference sequence).

There are a few counts of this clonotype. The gene calls are TRBV20-1 and TRBJ1-6; 9 positions match TRBD1. The germline gives CDR1 DFQATT, CDR2 SNEGSKA (reference sequence). V lost 2 bases and J lost 5; bases outside the gene matches: 7. The CDR3 contains 16 residues. The CDR3 coding sequence is TGCAGTGCTAGACCCTTTGGGACAGGGAATAATTCACCCCTCCACTTT. It yields the protein CSARPFGTGNNSPLHF.

This clonotype was recorded many times. This rearrangement joins TRBV7-9 to TRBJ2-1; 10 nucleotides match TRBD2. The CDR3 has 16 residues. Germline CDR1 reads SEHNR; CDR2 reads FQNEAQ (reference sequence). Trimming took 5 bases from V and 8 from J; bases not matched to a gene: 12. CDR3 region: CASSPPAGGHVYEQFF. The CDR3 coding sequence is TGTGCCAGCAGCCCACCAGCGGGAGGGCATGTCTATGAGCAGTTCTTC.

This clonotype was detected ten times or more. In DNA, the CDR3 is TGTGCCAGCTCACTACAGGGATACAATCAGCCCCAGCATTTT. It codes for CASSLQGYNQPQHF. The chain has TRBV18 and TRBJ1-5; D may be TRBD1 (6 bases). Germline V gives CDR1 KGHSH, CDR2 LQKENI. The CDR3 runs to 14 residues. Trimming cost V 4 bases and J 3 bases, with 10 bases left between them.

This clonotype was counted between two and nine times. The chain's CDR3 is CASRETGVNSYEQYF. CDR3 DNA sequence: TGTGCCAGCAGAGAGACAGGCGTGAACTCCTACGAGCAGTACTTC. The V and J genes are TRBV6-1 and TRBJ2-7, with D possibly being TRBD1 (6 bases). In germline, CDR1 is MNHNS, CDR2 SASEGT. The CDR3 spans 15 residues. Between the trimmed V and J ends, which lost 6 bases and 0 bases, there was a span of 15 bases.

This clonotype occurred many times. The rearrangement uses TRBV27 and TRBJ2-3, with TRBD1 identical over 10 bases. Germline V lookup: CDR1 MNHEY, CDR2 SMNVEV (reference sequence). V lost 6 bases, J lost 2 bases, and 5 bases stayed unmatched. CDR3 length: 15 amino acids. Here the CDR3 DNA reads TGTGCCAGCAGCTTCGACAGGGGGCACACAGATACGCAGTATTTT. This codes for CASSFDRGHTDTQYF.

This clonotype was recorded many times. This chain links TRBV10-3 with TRBJ2-5; TRBD2 matches 12 bases. Germline loops: CDR1 ENHRY, CDR2 SYGVKD. Unmatched junction bases numbered 8, after V lost 0 bases and J lost 6 bases. The CDR3 has 17 amino acids. CDR3 loop: CAISESSSGRARKTQYF. CDR3 nucleotide sequence: TGTGCCATCAGTGAGTCCTCTAGCGGGAGGGCCAGGAAGACCCAGTACTTC.

This chain connects TRBV2 to TRBJ1-5, with a possible D match to TRBD1 (5 bases). Trimming took 3 bases from V and 2 from J, leaving 14 bases between them. Germline V gene sequence: CDR1 SNHLY, CDR2 FYNNEI. CDR3 size: 16 residues. Written as DNA, the CDR3 is TGTGCCAGCAGTGACGTACTTGGACAACGCAATCAGCCCCAGCATTTT. Encoded protein: CASSDVLGQRNQPQHF.

The genes are TRBV6-1 and TRBJ2-7; TRBD1 might be the D (5 bases). The germline V and J ends were trimmed by 7 bases and 4 bases, with 17 bases remaining between them. The V gene's germline CDR1 is MNHNS and CDR2 SASEGT. The CDR3 runs 14 residues. DNA for the CDR3: TGTGCCAGCAAGACAGCTACAAACTATTACGAGCAGTACTTC. The encoded protein is CASKTATNYYEQYF.

This clonotype was found a few times. V and J are TRBV30 and TRBJ1-1; D call uncertain. This CDR3 is 11 amino acids long. Germline V lookup: CDR1 GTSNPN, CDR2 SVGIG (reference sequence). Between the trimmed V and J ends, which lost 4 bases and 5 bases, there was a span of 8 bases. CDR3 DNA sequence: TGTGCCTGGACCCGTGGGACTGAAGCTTTCTTT. Its translation is CAWTRGTEAFF.

V and J are TRBV6-2 or TRBV6-3 and TRBJ2-2; D is unresolved. This CDR3 has 13 residues. The germline V gene encodes CDR1 MNHEY and CDR2 SVGEGT. V lost 1 base to trimming and J lost 7 bases, with 7 bases between them. The CDR3 is CASSYLRVGELFF. In nucleotides, the CDR3 is TGTGCCAGCAGTTACTTGAGAGTCGGGGAGCTGTTTTTT.

This clonotype was seen many times. Mismatch with germline at one junction end may stem from a read error. The V and J genes are TRBV28 and TRBJ1-1, with D possibly being TRBD1 (5 bases). The CDR3 length is 12 residues. Germline values: CDR1 MDHEN, CDR2 SYDVKM. The CDR3 protein is CAGRDLNTEAFF. The DNA of the CDR3 is TGTGCCGGCAGGGACCTGAACACTGAAGCTTTCTTT.

The chain combines TRBV24-1 with TRBJ2-1; possible D gene TRBD1, 6 bases. The V end lost 0 bases, the J end lost 4 bases, and 6 bases lay between the germline ends. CDR1 KGHDR and CDR2 SFDVKD come from the germline V gene. This CDR3 region has 14 residues. This CDR3 is CATSDLGQYNEQFF. CDR3 coding DNA: TGTGCCACCAGTGATTTGGGACAGTACAATGAGCAGTTCTTC.

The sample holds a few counts of this clonotype. The J gene is TRBJ2-1, the V gene TRBV20-1, with 9 bases fitting TRBD2. V shed 3 bases and J 1 base; nucleotides not matched to a gene: 7. This CDR3 has 16 amino acids. Looked up from germline, CDR1 is DFQATT and CDR2 is SNEGSKA (reference sequence). Here the CDR3 DNA reads TGCAGTGCTAGGGCGATGACTAGCGGATCCTACAATGAGCAGTTCTTC. It yields the protein CSARAMTSGSYNEQFF.

V gene TRBV4-1 combines with J gene TRBJ2-2; 8 nucleotides line up with TRBD2. The V segment lost 4 bases and the J segment 5 bases; nucleotides outside the gene matches: 6. The CDR3 loop spans 15 amino acids. Germline V gene sequence: CDR1 MGHRA, CDR2 YSYEKL. In DNA, the CDR3 is TGCGCCAGCAGCCTAGCGGGATCACAGACCGGGGAGCTGTTTTTT. Its translation: CASSLAGSQTGELFF.

The V gene is TRBV5-5, the J gene TRBJ2-3; 10 bases match TRBD2. In germline, CDR1 is SGHKS, CDR2 YYEKEE (reference sequence). The V gene end was trimmed by 2 bases and the J gene end by 3 bases; junction bases not matched to a gene: 6. The CDR3 loop spans 16 amino acids. CDR3 in amino acids: CASSFQLAGNTDTQYF. The CDR3 bases are TGTGCCAGCAGCTTCCAACTAGCGGGAAATACAGATACGCAGTATTTT.

The chain recombines TRBV11-2 with TRBJ2-2; 8 bases map to TRBD2. Germline loops: CDR1 SGHAT, CDR2 FQNNGV. This CDR3 is built from 15 residues. V was pared by 5 bases and J by 6 bases, with 8 bases of the junction left unmatched. As DNA, the CDR3 is TGTGCCAGCAGCCTGGGACTAGGGGATGCCGGGGAGCTGTTTTTT. Protein: CASSLGLGDAGELFF.

This chain joins TRBV5-8 and TRBJ2-1, with TRBD1 matching 9 bases. The trim removed 3 bases at V and 8 bases at J, leaving 6 bases unmatched. Germline V CDR1 and CDR2: SGHTS, YDEGEE. The CDR3 totals 14 residues. As DNA, the CDR3 is TGTGCCAGCAGCTCCGGGACAGGGACGTATGAGCAGTTCTTC. Translated: CASSSGTGTYEQFF.